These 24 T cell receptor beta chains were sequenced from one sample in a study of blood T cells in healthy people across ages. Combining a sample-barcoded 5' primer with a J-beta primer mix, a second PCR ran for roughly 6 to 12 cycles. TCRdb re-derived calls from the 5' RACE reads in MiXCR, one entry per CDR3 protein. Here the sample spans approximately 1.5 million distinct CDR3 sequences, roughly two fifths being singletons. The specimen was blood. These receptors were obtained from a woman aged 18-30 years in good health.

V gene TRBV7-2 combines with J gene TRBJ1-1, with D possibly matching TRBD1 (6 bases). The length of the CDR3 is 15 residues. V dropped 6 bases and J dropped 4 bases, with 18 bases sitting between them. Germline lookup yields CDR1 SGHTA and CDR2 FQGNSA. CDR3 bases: TGTGCCAGCAGTCCACGACAGGCAGGGAGCACTGAAGCTTTCTTT. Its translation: CASSPRQAGSTEAFF.

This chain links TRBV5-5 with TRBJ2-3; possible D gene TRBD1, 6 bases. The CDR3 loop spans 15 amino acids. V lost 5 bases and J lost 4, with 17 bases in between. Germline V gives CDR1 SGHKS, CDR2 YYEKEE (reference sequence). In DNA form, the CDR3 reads TGTGCCAGCAGGTATCAGGGGTTTACGGCAGATACGCAGTATTTT. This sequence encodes CASRYQGFTADTQYF. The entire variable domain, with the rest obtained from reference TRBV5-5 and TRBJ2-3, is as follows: DAGVTQSPTHLIKTRGQQVTLRCSPISGHKSVSWYQQVLGQGPQFIFQYYEKEERGRGNFPDRFSARQFPNYSSELNVNALLLGDSALYLCASRYQGFTADTQYFGPGTRLTVL.

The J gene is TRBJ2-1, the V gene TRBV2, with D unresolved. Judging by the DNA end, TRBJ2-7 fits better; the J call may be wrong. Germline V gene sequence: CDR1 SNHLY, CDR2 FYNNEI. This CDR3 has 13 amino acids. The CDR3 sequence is CASTRLGYNEQYF. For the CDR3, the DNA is TGTGCCAGCACCAGACTCGGGTACAATGAGCAGTACTTC.

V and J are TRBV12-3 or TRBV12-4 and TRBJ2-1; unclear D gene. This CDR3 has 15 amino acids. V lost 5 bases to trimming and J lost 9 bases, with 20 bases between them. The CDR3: CASSPQESHPGEQFF. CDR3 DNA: TGTGCCAGCAGTCCTCAGGAGTCCCATCCCGGTGAGCAGTTCTTC.

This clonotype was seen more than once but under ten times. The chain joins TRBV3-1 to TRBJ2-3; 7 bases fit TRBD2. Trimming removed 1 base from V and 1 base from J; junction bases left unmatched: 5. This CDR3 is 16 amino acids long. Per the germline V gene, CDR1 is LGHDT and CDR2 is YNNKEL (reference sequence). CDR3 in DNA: TGTGCCAGCAGCCAAGCGTTCGCGGGGGGCACAGATACGCAGTATTTT. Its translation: CASSQAFAGGTDTQYF.

This chain's CDR3 is CASSPRAASQETQYF. CDR3 nucleotides: TGTGCCAGCAGCCCCCGGGCCGCATCTCAAGAGACCCAGTACTTC. This chain uses TRBV3-1 with TRBJ2-5, with D uncertain. The CDR3 spans 15 residues. CDR1 is LGHDT and CDR2 is YNNKEL in the germline V gene (reference sequence). Trimming took off 4 bases at V and 2 bases at J, with 14 bases between the two ends.

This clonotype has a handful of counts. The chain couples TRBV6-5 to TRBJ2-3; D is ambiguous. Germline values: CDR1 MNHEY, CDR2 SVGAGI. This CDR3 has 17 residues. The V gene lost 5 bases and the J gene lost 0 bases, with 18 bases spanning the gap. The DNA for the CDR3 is TGTGCCAGCAGTAACCCCTCACGAGCCGGGAGCACAGATACGCAGTATTTT. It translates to CASSNPSRAGSTDTQYF.

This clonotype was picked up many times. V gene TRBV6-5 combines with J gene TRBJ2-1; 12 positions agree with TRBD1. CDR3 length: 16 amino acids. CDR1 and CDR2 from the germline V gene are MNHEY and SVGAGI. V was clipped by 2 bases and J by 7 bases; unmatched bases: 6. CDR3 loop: CASSYTGTGGWNEQFF. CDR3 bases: TGTGCCAGCAGTTACACCGGGACAGGGGGCTGGAATGAGCAGTTCTTC.

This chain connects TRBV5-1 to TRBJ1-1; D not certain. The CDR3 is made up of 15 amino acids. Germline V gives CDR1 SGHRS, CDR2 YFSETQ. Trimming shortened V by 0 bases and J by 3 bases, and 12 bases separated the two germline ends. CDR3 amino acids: CASSLGAGDYTEAFF. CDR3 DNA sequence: TGCGCCAGCAGCTTGGGGGCAGGTGACTACACTGAAGCTTTCTTT.

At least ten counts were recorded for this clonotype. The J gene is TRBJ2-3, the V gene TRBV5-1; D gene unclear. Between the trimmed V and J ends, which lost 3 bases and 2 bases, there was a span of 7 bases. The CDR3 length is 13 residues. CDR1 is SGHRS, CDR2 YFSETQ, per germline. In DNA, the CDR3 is TGCGCCAGCAGCTCTTCCTCCACAGATACGCAGTATTTT. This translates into CASSSSSTDTQYF.

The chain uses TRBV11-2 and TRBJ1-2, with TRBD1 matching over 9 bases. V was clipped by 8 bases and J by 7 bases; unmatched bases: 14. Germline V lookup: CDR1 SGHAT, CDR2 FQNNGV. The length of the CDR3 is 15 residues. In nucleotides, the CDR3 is TGTGCCAGCGGAAAACCGGGACAGGGTCGTGGTGGCTACACCTTC. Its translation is CASGKPGQGRGGYTF.

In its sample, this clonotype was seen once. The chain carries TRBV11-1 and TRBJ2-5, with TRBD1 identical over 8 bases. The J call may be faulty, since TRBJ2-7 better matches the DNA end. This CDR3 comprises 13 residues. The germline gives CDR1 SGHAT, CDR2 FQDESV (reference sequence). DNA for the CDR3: TGTGCCAGTGGGGACAGGAAGACCTACGAGCAGTACTTC. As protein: CASGDRKTYEQYF.

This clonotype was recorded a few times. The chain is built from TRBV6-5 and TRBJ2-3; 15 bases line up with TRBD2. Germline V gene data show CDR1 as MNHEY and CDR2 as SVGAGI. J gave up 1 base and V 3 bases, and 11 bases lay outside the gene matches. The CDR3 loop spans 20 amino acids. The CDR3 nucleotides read TGTGCCAGCAGTTATGTGGGACTAGCGGGGGGAATTGAAGGCACAGATACGCAGTATTTT. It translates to CASSYVGLAGGIEGTDTQYF.

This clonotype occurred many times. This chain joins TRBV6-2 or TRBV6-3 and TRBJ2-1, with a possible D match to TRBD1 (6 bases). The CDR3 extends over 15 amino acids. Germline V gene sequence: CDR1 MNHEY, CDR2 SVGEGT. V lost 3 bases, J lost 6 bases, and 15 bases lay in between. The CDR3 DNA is TGTGCCAGCAGTTATCGGACAGATGGAGTCAATGAGCAGTTCTTC. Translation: CASSYRTDGVNEQFF.

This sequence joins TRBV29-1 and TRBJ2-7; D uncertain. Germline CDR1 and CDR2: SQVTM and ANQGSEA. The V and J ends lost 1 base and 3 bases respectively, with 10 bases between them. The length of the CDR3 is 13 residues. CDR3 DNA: TGCAGCGTTGAAGGGGGTGGAATCTACGAGCAGTACTTC. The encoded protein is CSVEGGGIYEQYF.

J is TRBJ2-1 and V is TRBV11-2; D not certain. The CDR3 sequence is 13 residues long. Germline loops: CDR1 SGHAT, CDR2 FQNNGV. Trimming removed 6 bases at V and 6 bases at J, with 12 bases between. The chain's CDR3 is CASRGPRFNEQFF. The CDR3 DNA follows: TGTGCCAGCAGGGGCCCTCGGTTCAATGAGCAGTTCTTC.

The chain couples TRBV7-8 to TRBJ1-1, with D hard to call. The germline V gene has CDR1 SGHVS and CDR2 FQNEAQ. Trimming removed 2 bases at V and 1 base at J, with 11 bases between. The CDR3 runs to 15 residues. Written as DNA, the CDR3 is TGTGCCAGCAGCTTATACGGGTCCACGAACACTGAAGCTTTCTTT. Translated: CASSLYGSTNTEAFF.

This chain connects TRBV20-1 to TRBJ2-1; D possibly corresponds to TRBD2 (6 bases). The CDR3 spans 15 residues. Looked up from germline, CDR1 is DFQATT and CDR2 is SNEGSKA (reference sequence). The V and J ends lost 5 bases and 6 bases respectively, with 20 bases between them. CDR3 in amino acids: CSAPPLGTCLNEQFF. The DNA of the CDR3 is TGCAGTGCTCCCCCCCTCGGGACTTGTCTCAATGAGCAGTTCTTC.

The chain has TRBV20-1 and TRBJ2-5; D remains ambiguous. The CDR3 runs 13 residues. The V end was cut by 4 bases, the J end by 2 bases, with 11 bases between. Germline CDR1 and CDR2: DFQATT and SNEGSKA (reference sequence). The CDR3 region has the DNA TGCAGTGCTATGTTTAGGGCGCAAGAGACCCAGTACTTC. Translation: CSAMFRAQETQYF.

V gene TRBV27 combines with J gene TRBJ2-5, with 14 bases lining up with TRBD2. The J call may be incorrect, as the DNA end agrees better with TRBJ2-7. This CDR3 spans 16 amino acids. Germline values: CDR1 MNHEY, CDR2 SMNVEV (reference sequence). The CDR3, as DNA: TGTGCCAGCAGTCCAGGGACTAGCGGGAGCCGAATCGAGCAGTACTTC. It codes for CASSPGTSGSRIEQYF.

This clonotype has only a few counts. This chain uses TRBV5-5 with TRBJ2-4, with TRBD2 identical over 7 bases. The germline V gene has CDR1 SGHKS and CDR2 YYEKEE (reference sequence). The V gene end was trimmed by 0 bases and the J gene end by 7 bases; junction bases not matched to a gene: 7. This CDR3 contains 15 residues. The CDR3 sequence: CASSLDVGTNNIQYF. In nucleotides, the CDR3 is TGTGCCAGCAGCTTGGATGTCGGGACTAACAACATTCAGTACTTC. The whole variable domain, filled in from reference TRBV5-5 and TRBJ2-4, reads DAGVTQSPTHLIKTRGQQVTLRCSPISGHKSVSWYQQVLGQGPQFIFQYYEKEERGRGNFPDRFSARQFPNYSSELNVNALLLGDSALYLCASSLDVGTNNIQYFGAGTRLSVL.

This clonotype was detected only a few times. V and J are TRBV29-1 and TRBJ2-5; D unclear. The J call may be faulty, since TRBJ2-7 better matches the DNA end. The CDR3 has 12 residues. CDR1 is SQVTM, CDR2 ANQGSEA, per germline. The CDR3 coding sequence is TGCAGCGCAGGCGGACCGGGCGACGAGCAGTACTTC. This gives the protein CSAGGPGDEQYF.

CDR3 sequence (DNA): TGTGCCATCAGTGTGGGGGCCGGGGGTGAGCAGTTCTTC. Its translation: CAISVGAGGEQFF. The chain links TRBV10-3 to TRBJ2-1; the D call may be TRBD1 or TRBD2 (6 bases each). This CDR3 has 13 amino acids. V gave up 4 bases and J gave up 9 bases, with 13 bases separating them. In germline, CDR1 is ENHRY, CDR2 SYGVKD.

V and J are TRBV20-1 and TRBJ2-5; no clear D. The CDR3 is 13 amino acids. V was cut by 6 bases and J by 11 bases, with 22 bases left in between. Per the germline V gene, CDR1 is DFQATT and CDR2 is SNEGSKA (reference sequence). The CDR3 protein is CSARELLLNEQYF. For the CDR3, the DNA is TGCAGTGCCCGAGAACTCCTTTTGAATGAGCAGTACTTC.